The 19 T cell receptor beta chains below come from one sample, sequenced in a study of T cell changes during pregnancy in multiple sclerosis. Measured with immunoSEQ multiplex PCR; TCRdb has only the in-frame clones, and not every one. The sample lists some 110,000 clones; 85% to 95% were seen once. The sample was peripheral blood, taken after pregnancy. The receptor source for this set is a female donor with multiple sclerosis, enrolled in a pregnancy study.

This sequence joins TRBV25-1 and TRBJ2-5; 10 bases are shared with TRBD1. Germline-derived CDR1 and CDR2 are MGHDK and SYGVNS. This CDR3 contains 15 residues. Trimming cost V 8 bases and J 4 bases; bases outside gene matches: 10. CDR3 sequence reads: CASSSGTGVRETQYF. CDR3 DNA: TGTGCCAGCTCTTCCGGGACAGGGGTCAGAGAGACCCAGTACTTC.

The chain has TRBV18 and TRBJ2-1, with TRBD1 identical over 9 bases. The CDR3 sequence is 16 residues long. Unmatched junction bases numbered 12, after V lost 6 bases and J lost 6 bases. Looked up from germline, CDR1 is KGHSH and CDR2 is LQKENI. The CDR3 sequence is CASSASMGQGLNEQFF. The CDR3 DNA reads as TGTGCCAGCTCCGCGAGTATGGGACAGGGCCTCAATGAGCAGTTCTTC.

This clone was detected only once. The chain employs TRBV7-2 and TRBJ2-7, with TRBD2 as a possible D gene (5 bases). The CDR3 sequence is 16 residues long. V lost 4 bases and J 1 base, leaving 17 bases between the germline ends. Germline-derived CDR1 and CDR2 are SGHTA and FQGNSA. The DNA for the CDR3 is TGTGCCAGCAGCTCACAGATCTACCGGGATTCCTACGAGCAGTACTTC. Translation gives CASSSQIYRDSYEQYF.

This clone was recorded once. The V and J genes are TRBV7-8 and TRBJ2-2; D is possibly TRBD2 (6 bases). The CDR3 is 16 amino acids. Germline CDR1 SGHVS, CDR2 FQNEAQ. The ends were cut back, 5 bases at V and 2 bases at J, with 15 bases in the middle. The CDR3 DNA follows: TGTGCCAGCAGCCTCTCTCCCGGGGGTAACACCGGGGAGCTGTTTTTT. Its protein product is CASSLSPGGNTGELFF.

This chain joins TRBV6-1 and TRBJ2-1; TRBD2 matches at 10 bases. V lost 4 bases and J lost 6; bases outside the gene matches: 6. Germline V lookup: CDR1 MNHNS, CDR2 SASEGT. CDR3 length: 15 residues. The CDR3 DNA follows: TGTGCCAGCAGTGGTAAGGCTAGCGGGGGCAATGAGCAGTTCTTC. Protein sequence: CASSGKASGGNEQFF.

V usage is TRBV6-6 and J usage is TRBJ2-5; D might be TRBD1 (5 bases). Germline loops: CDR1 MNHNY, CDR2 SVGAGI (reference sequence). The CDR3 has 16 residues. Trimming stripped 6 bases from V and 5 bases from J, with 22 bases between. The CDR3 coding sequence is TGTGCCAGCAGCCCCCCACGGTGGCAGGGATACGAGACCCAGTACTTC. This translates into CASSPPRWQGYETQYF.

The genes are TRBV19 and TRBJ1-1; D unclear. CDR1 LNHDA and CDR2 SQIVND come from the germline V gene (reference sequence). Trimming left V 7 bases short and J 4 bases short, with 19 bases between. CDR3 length: 15 residues. As DNA, the CDR3 is TGTGCCAGTAAAAGGGAGGGAATCTCGAGCACTGAAGCTTTCTTT. This sequence encodes CASKREGISSTEAFF.

This clone was seen only once. CDR3 bases: TGTGCCAGCAGCCAAGCAGGATACGGCAATGAGCAGTTCTTC. Its protein is CASSQAGYGNEQFF. The chain carries TRBV14 and TRBJ2-1, with D unresolved. Per the germline V gene, CDR1 is SGHDN and CDR2 is FVKESK. The V end was cut by 1 base, the J end by 6 bases, with 10 bases between. This CDR3 is built from 14 residues.

The V gene is TRBV30, the J gene TRBJ1-1; D is uncertain. The germline CDR1 and CDR2 sequences are GTSNPN and SVGIG (reference sequence). This CDR3 comprises 12 residues. The V end lost 2 bases, the J end lost 4 bases, and 8 bases lay between the germline ends. CDR3 loop: CAWSITGTEAFF. CDR3 DNA: TGTGCCTGGAGTATAACGGGCACTGAAGCTTTCTTT.

The chain joins TRBV5-6 to TRBJ1-4; D is perhaps TRBD1 (6 bases). V was clipped by 0 bases and J by 4 bases, with 7 bases between them. Germline CDR1 reads SGHDT; CDR2 reads YYEEEE. This CDR3 region has 14 residues. CDR3 DNA: TGTGCCAGCAGCTTGGGGGACATTAATGAAAAACTGTTTTTT. The encoded protein is CASSLGDINEKLFF. Full variable domain (remainder filled in from reference TRBV5-6 and TRBJ1-4): DAGVTQSPTHLIKTRGQQVTLRCSPKSGHDTVSWYQQALGQGPQFIFQYYEEEERQRGNFPDRFSGHQFPNYSSELNVNALLLGDSALYLCASSLGDINEKLFFGSGTQLSVL.

The chain is built from TRBV9 and TRBJ1-6, with D perhaps TRBD1 (5 bases). Trimming stripped 4 bases from V and 8 bases from J, with 16 bases between. Germline CDR1 is SGDLS and CDR2 is YYNGEE. CDR3 length: 15 amino acids. The CDR3 reads CASSPRKGPDSPLHF. As DNA, the CDR3 is TGTGCCAGCAGCCCCCGTAAGGGGCCCGATTCACCCCTCCACTTT. Looking up the rest from reference TRBV9 and TRBJ1-6 gives the full variable domain: DSGVTQTPKHLITATGQRVTLRCSPRSGDLSVYWYQQSLDQGLQFLIQYYNGEERAKGNILERFSAQQFPDLHSELNLSSLELGDSALYFCASSPRKGPDSPLHFGNGTRLTVT.

The chain combines TRBV21-1 with TRBJ2-1; TRBD2 reflects the table's D call only, with no check against the DNA. TRBV21-1 is a recognized pseudogene. There are 15 residues in the CDR3. CDR3 residues: CASSKRVPLNNEQFF. In DNA form, the CDR3 reads TGTGCCAGCAGCAAGAGGGTCCCGCTTAACAATGAGCAGTTCTTC.

Only one count was recorded for this clone. CDR3 protein: CASSLAQDSYEQYF. CDR3 nucleotides: TGTGCCAGCAGCTTGGCTCAGGACTCCTACGAGCAGTACTTC. V is TRBV7-2 and J is TRBJ2-7; D unclear. Looked up from germline, CDR1 is SGHTA and CDR2 is FQGNSA. CDR3 length: 14 amino acids. V shed 3 bases and J shed 0 bases, with 9 bases lying between them.

The V and J genes are TRBV27 and TRBJ1-1; the D is unclear. V was cut by 2 bases and J by 0 bases, with 7 bases left in between. CDR1 is MNHEY, CDR2 SMNVEV, per germline (reference sequence). There are 14 residues in the CDR3. CDR3 sequence: CASSLRQLNTEAFF. For the CDR3, the DNA is TGTGCCAGCAGTTTAAGACAACTGAACACTGAAGCTTTCTTT.

The sample holds one count of this clone. This rearrangement joins TRBV15 to TRBJ1-1; the D is unclear. Germline CDR1 LNHNV, CDR2 YYDKDF (reference sequence). The CDR3 is made up of 14 amino acids. Trimming stripped 8 bases from V and 1 base from J, with 14 bases between. The CDR3 sequence is CATGRSLENTEAFF. The CDR3, as DNA: TGTGCCACCGGCCGCTCGCTTGAGAACACTGAAGCTTTCTTT.

This chain uses TRBV18 with TRBJ1-1, with 7 bases that match TRBD1. This CDR3 region has 17 residues. Germline V gene lookup returns CDR1 KGHSH and CDR2 LQKENI. Trimming at V came to 3 bases and at J to 0 bases, leaving 10 bases not matched to a gene. DNA for the CDR3: TGTGCCAGCTCACCCTTAAAGTCCCAGGGGGTGAACACTGAAGCTTTCTTT. This encodes CASSPLKSQGVNTEAFF.

This chain links TRBV19 with TRBJ2-6; no clear D. Germline values: CDR1 LNHDA, CDR2 SQIVND (reference sequence). The CDR3 consists of 17 residues. V lost 3 bases and J lost 0, with 12 bases in between. The CDR3 bases are TGTGCCAGTAGTATCCCTCCTGTTTTCTCTGGGGCCAACGTCCTGACTTTC. This encodes CASSIPPVFSGANVLTF.

The J gene is TRBJ2-1, the V gene TRBV6-6; 8 bases match TRBD2. There are 14 residues in the CDR3. The V gene's germline CDR1 is MNHNY and CDR2 SVGAGI (reference sequence). With 6 bases clipped from V and 3 bases from J, the junction kept 4 bases outside the gene matches. In nucleotides, the CDR3 is TGTGCCAGCAGGCCAGCGGGGGACTACAATGAGCAGTTCTTC. As protein: CASRPAGDYNEQFF.

The CDR3 coding sequence is TGTGCCAGCAGTGGTGGTAGGGGTTACGGCGCCTACGAGCAGTACTTC. Its protein is CASSGGRGYGAYEQYF. The chain employs TRBV6-1 and TRBJ2-7; the D gene is possibly TRBD1 (5 bases). Looked up from germline, CDR1 is MNHNS and CDR2 is SASEGT. The CDR3 is 16 residues long. V was clipped by 4 bases and J by 2 bases, with 18 bases between them.